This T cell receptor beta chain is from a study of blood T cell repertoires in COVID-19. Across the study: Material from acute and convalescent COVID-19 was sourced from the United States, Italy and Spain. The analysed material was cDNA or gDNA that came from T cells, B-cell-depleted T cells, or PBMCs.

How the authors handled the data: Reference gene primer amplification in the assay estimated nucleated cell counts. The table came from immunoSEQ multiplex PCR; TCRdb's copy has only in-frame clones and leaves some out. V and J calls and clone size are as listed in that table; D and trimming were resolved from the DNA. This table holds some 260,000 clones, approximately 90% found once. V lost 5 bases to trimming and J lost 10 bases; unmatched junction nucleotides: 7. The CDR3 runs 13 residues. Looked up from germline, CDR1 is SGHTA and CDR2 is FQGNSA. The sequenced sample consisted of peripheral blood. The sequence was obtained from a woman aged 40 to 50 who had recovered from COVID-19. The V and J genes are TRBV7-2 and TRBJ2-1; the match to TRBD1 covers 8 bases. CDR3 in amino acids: CASSPGQGGEQFF. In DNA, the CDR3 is TGTGCCAGCAGCCCAGGACAGGGCGGGGAGCAGTTCTTC.